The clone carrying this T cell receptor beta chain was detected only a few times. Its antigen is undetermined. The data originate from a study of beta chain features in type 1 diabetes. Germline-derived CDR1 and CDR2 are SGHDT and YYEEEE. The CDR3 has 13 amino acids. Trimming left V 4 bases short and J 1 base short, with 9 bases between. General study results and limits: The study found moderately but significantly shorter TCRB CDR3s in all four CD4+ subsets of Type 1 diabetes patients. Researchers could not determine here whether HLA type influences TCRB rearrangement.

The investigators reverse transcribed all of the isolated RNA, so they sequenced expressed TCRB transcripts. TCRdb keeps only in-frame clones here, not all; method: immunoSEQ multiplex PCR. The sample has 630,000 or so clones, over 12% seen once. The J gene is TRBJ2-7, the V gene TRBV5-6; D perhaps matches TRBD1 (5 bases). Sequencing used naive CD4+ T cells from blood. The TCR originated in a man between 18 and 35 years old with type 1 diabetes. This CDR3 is CASSPTGSYEQYF. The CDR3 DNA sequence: TGTGCCAGCAGCCCCACAGGATCCTACGAGCAGTACTTC.